The 2 T cell receptor beta chains below were found in one sample sequenced in a study of Graves' ophthalmopathy and Graves' hyperthyroidism. Amplification targeted the TCR beta CDR3 regions, with RNA transcripts as the source material. Investigators did first-round RT-PCR with HTBI primers, then second-round multiplex PCR. TCRdb recomputed calls from the multiplex PCR reads with MiXCR, one row per CDR3 protein. The sample carries 230,000 or so distinct CDR3 sequences, around 42% recorded once. Material for sequencing was peripheral blood. The receptors come from an adult man with Graves' ophthalmopathy.

In this sample, this clonotype turned up a few times. The genes are TRBV5-5 and TRBJ1-1; D gene unclear. CDR3 length: 13 amino acids. Germline CDR1 SGHKS, CDR2 YYEKEE (reference sequence). Trimming pared 4 bases from V and 5 bases from J, leaving 12 bases between. The CDR3 region is CASSALVGTEAFF. The CDR3 DNA follows: TGTGCCAGCAGCGCCCTCGTCGGGACTGAAGCTTTCTTT.

This clonotype was observed a handful of times. V and J are TRBV7-2 and TRBJ1-5; D is unclear. CDR3 length: 14 residues. CDR1 is SGHTA, CDR2 FQGNSA, per germline. Trimming removed 0 bases from V and 7 bases from J, with 10 bases in between. The CDR3 DNA reads as TGTGCCAGCAGCTTAGCCACGGCGGGCCAGCCCCAGCATTTT. It specifies CASSLATAGQPQHF.